The present entry profiles one T cell receptor (beta chain) with its context. This sample is drawn from a study of HIV-infected patients and healthy controls. TCRdb independently ran MiXCR on the 5' RACE reads; one entry per CDR3 protein. The sample shows approximately 64,000 distinct CDR3 sequences, roughly 21% of them seen only once. The V gene end was trimmed by 6 bases and the J gene end by 2 bases; junction bases not matched to a gene: 10. The germline gives CDR1 MNHEY, CDR2 SVGEGT. This CDR3 has 16 residues. The TCR originated in a human donor in good health. The J gene is TRBJ1-5, the V gene TRBV6-2 or TRBV6-3, with 7 bases fitting TRBD1. The sample consisted of CD4+ T cells from blood. The CDR3 bases are TGTGCCAGCAGACCTACAGGGGTCGTGGGCAATCAGCCCCAGCATTTT. This codes for CASRPTGVVGNQPQHF.